This TCR beta chain stems from a study of technical replicates of blood from a handful of donors. This clone was seen only a few times. The method was immunoSEQ multiplex PCR; TCRdb's version includes in-frame clones alone and lacks a portion of them. The table records 100,000 or so clones, approximately 96% of them present only once. The sequenced material came from T cells isolated from PBMCs. The sequence derives from a human donor in good health.

The CDR3 sequence: CASSEAYRGTEAFF. DNA of the CDR3: TGTGCCAGCAGTGAAGCCTACAGGGGAACTGAAGCTTTCTTT. V and J are TRBV6-1 and TRBJ1-1; 7 nucleotides align to TRBD1. From germline, CDR1 is MNHNS and CDR2 SASEGT. The CDR3 is 14 residues long. V lost 0 bases and J lost 5; bases outside the gene matches: 3.